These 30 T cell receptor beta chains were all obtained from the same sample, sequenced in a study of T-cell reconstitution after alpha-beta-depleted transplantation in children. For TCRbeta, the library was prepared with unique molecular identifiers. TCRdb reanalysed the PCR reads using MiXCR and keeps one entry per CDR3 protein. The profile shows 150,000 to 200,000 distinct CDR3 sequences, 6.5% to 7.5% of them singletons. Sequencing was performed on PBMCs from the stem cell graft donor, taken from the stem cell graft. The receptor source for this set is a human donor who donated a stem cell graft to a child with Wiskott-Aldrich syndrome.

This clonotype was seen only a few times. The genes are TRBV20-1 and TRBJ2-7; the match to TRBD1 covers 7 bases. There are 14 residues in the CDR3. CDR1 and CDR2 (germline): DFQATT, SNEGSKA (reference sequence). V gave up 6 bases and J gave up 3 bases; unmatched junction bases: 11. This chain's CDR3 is CSAGRGQSLYEQYF. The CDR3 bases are TGCAGTGCCGGAAGGGGACAGTCCCTCTACGAGCAGTACTTC.

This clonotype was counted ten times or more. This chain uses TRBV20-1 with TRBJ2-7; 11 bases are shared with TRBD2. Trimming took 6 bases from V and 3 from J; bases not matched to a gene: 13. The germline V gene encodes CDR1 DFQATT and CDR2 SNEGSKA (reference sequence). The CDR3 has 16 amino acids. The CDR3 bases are TGCAGTGCCCCGCCCCTAGCGGGGGGAATAGACTACGAGCAGTACTTC. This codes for CSAPPLAGGIDYEQYF.

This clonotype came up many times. CDR3 DNA: TGTGCCACCAGTGATTTGGGGACTAGCGGGGGTTACAATGAGCAGTTCTTC. It yields the protein CATSDLGTSGGYNEQFF. The chain couples TRBV24-1 to TRBJ2-1; 14 bases align to TRBD2. Germline CDR1 and CDR2: KGHDR and SFDVKD. This CDR3 has 17 amino acids. J gave up 4 bases and V 0 bases, and 1 base lay outside the gene matches.

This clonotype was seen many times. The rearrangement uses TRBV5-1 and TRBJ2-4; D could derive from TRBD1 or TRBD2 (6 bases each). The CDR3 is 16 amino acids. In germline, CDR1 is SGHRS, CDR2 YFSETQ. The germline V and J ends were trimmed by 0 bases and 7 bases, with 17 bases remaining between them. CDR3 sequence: CASSLAGPRGGNIQYF. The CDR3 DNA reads TGCGCCAGCAGCTTGGCCGGTCCCCGAGGGGGGAACATTCAGTACTTC.

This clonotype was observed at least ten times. The CDR3 DNA reads as TGTGCCAGCAGTTACCAGAACTATGGCTACACCTTC. Translating gives CASSYQNYGYTF. V and J are TRBV6-5 and TRBJ1-2, with D unresolved. CDR3 length equals 12 residues. The V end was cut by 2 bases, the J end by 2 bases, with 3 bases between. The germline CDR1 and CDR2 sequences are MNHEY and SVGAGI.

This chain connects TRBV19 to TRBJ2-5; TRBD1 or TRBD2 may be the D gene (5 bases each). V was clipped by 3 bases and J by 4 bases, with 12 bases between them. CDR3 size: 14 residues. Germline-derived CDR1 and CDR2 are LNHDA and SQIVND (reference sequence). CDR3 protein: CASSIRGPPETQYF. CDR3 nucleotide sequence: TGTGCCAGTAGTATCCGGGGACCCCCAGAGACCCAGTACTTC.

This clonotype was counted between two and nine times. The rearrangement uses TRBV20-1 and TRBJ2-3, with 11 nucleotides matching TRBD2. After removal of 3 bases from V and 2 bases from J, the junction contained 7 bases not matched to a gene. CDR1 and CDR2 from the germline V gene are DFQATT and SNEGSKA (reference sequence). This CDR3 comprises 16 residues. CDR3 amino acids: CSASFLAGGITDTQYF. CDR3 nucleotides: TGCAGTGCTAGTTTCCTAGCGGGAGGCATCACAGATACGCAGTATTTT.

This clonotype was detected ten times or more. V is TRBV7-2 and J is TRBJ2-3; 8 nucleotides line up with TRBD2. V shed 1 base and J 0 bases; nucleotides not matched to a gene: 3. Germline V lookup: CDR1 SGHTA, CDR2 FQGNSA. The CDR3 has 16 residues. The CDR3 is CASSLVPSGSTDTQYF. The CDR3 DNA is TGTGCCAGCAGCTTAGTACCTAGCGGGAGCACAGATACGCAGTATTTT.

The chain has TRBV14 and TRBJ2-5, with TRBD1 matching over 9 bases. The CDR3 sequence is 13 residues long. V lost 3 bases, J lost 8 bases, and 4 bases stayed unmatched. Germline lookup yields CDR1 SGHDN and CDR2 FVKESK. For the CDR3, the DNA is TGTGCCAGCAGCCACGAGGACAGGGGAACCCAGTACTTC. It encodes CASSHEDRGTQYF.

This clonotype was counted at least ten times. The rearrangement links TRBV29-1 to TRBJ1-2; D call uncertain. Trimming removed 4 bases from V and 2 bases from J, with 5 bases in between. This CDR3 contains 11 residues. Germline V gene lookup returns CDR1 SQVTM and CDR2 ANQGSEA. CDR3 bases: TGCAGCGTTGCCGGGAACTATGGCTACACCTTC. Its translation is CSVAGNYGYTF. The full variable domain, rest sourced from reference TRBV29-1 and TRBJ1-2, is SAVISQKPSRDICQRGTSLTIQCQVDSQVTMMFWYRQQPGQSLTLIATANQGSEATYESGFVIDKFPISRPNLTFSTLTVSNMSPEDSSIYLCSVAGNYGYTFGSGTRLTVV.

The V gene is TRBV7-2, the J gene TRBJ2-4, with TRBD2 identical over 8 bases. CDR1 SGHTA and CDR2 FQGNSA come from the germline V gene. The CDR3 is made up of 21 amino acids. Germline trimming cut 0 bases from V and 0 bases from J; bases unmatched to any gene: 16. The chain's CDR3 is CASSLAPSASGRWVAKNIQYF. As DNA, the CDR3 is TGTGCCAGCAGCTTAGCTCCCTCGGCTAGCGGGCGGTGGGTAGCCAAAAACATTCAGTACTTC.

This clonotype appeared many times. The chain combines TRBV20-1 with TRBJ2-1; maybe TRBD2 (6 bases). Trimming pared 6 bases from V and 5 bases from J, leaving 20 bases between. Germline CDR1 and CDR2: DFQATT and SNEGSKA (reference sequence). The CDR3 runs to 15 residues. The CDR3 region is CSAVTRGKHDNEQFF. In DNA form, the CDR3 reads TGCAGTGCCGTGACGCGGGGAAAACACGACAATGAGCAGTTCTTC.

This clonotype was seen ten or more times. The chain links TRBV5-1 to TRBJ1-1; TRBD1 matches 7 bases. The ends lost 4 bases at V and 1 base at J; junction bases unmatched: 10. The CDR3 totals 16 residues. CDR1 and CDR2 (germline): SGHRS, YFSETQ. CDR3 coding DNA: TGCGCCAGCAGCCTCAGTCCCGGGACAGCGAACACTGAAGCTTTCTTT. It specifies CASSLSPGTANTEAFF.

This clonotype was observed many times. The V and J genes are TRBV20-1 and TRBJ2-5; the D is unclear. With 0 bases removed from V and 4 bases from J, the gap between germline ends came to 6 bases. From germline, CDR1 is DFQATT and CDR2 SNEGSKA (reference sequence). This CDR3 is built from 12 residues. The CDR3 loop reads CSARDLGETQYF. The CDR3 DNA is TGCAGTGCTAGAGACCTCGGAGAGACCCAGTACTTC.

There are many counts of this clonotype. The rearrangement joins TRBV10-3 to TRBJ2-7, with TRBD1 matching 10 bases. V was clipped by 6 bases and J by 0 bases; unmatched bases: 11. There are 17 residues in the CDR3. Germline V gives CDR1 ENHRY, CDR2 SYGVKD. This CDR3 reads CAIRTPGQGLNSYEQYF. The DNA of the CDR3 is TGTGCCATCAGGACTCCGGGACAGGGGCTGAACTCCTACGAGCAGTACTTC.

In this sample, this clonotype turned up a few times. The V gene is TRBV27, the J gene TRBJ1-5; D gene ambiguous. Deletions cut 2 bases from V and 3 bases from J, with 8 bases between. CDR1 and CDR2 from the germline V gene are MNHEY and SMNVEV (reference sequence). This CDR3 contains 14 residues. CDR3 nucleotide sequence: TGTGCCAGCAGTTTAGCCAGGTACAATCAGCCCCAGCATTTT. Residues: CASSLARYNQPQHF.

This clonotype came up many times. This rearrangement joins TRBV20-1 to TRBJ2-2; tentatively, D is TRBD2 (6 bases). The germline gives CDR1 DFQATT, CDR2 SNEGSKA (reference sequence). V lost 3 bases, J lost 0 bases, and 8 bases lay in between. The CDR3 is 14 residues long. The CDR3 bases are TGCAGTGCTAGGGAGGGATCGAACACCGGGGAGCTGTTTTTT. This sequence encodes CSAREGSNTGELFF.

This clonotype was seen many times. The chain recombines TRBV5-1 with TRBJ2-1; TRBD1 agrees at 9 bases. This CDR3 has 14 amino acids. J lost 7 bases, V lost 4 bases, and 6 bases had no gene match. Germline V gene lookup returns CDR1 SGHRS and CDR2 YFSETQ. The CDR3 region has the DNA TGCGCCAGCAGCCCTGGACAGGGGCGGAATGAGCAGTTCTTC. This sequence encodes CASSPGQGRNEQFF.

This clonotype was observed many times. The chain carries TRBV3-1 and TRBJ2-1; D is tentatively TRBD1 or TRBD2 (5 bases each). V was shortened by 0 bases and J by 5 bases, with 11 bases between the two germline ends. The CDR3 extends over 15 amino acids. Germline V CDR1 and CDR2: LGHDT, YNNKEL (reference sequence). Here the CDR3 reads CASSQEFGDDNEQFF. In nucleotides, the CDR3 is TGTGCCAGCAGCCAAGAATTCGGGGACGACAATGAGCAGTTCTTC.

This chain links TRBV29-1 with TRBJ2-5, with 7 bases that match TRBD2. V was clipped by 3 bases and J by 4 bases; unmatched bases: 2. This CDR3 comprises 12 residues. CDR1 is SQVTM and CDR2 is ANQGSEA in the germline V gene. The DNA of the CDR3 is TGCAGCGTTGATTCGGGGGGAGAGACCCAGTACTTC. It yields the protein CSVDSGGETQYF.

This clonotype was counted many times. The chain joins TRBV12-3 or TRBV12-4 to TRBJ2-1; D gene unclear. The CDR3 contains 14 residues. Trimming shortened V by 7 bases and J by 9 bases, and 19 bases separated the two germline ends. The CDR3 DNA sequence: TGTGCCAGCACCCCCCGAAGGGAAGGTAGTGAGCAGTTCTTC. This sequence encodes CASTPRREGSEQFF.

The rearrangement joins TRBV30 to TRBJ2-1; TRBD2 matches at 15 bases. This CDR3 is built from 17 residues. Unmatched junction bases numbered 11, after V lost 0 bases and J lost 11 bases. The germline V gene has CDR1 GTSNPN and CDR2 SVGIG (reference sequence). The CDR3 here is CAWSVGLAGGLTMKQFF. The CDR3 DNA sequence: TGTGCCTGGAGTGTAGGACTAGCGGGGGGGTTGACAATGAAGCAGTTCTTC. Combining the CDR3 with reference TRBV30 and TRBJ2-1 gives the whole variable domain SQTIHQWPATLVQPVGSPLSLECTVEGTSNPNLYWYRQAAGRGLQLLFYSVGIGQISSEVPQNLSASRPQDRQFILSSKKLLLSDSGFYLCAWSVGLAGGLTMKQFFGPGTRLTVL.

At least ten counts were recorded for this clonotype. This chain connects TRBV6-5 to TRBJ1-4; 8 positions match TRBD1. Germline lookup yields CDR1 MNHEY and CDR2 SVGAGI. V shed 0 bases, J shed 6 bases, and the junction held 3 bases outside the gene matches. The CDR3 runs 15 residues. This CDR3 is CASSYSYRGDEKLFF. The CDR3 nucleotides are TGTGCCAGCAGTTACTCATACAGGGGGGATGAAAAACTGTTTTTT.

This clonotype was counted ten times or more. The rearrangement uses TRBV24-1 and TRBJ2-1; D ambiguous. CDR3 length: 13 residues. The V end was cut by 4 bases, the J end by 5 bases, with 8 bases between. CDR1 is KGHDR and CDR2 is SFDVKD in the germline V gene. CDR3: CATSDNWDNEQFF. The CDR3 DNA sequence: TGTGCCACCAGTGACAATTGGGACAATGAGCAGTTCTTC.

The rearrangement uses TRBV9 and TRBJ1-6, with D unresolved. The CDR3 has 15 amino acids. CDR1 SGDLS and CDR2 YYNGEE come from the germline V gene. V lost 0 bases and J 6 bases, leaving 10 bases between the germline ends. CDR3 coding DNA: TGTGCCAGCAGCGTAGACAGTGGAAGTAATTCACCCCTCCACTTT. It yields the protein CASSVDSGSNSPLHF.

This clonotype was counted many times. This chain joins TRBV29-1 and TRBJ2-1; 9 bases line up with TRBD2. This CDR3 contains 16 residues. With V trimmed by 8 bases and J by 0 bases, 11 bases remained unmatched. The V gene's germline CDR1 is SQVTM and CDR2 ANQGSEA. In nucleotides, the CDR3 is TGCAGCTCCGCGGGAGGGGGGACCAGCTCCTACAATGAGCAGTTCTTC. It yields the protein CSSAGGGTSSYNEQFF.

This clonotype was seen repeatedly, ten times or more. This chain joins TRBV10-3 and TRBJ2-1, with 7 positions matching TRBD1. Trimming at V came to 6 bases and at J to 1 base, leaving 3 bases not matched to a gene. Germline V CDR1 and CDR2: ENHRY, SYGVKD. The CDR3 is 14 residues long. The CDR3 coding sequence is TGTGCCATCAGAGACAGGGATTCCTACAATGAGCAGTTCTTC. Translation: CAIRDRDSYNEQFF.

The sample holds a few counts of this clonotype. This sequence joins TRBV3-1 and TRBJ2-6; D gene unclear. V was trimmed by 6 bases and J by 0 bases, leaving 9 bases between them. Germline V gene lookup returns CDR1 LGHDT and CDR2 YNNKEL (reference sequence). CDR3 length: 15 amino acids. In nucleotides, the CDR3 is TGTGCCAGCAGGTTACAGCTCTCTGGGGCCAACGTCCTGACTTTC. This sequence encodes CASRLQLSGANVLTF.

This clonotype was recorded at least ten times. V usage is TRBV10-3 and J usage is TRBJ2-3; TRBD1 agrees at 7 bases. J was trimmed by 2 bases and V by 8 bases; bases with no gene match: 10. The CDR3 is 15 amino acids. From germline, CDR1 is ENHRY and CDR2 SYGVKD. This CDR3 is CAIRSSDRATDTQYF. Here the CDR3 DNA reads TGTGCCATCCGATCCTCCGACAGGGCCACAGATACGCAGTATTTT.

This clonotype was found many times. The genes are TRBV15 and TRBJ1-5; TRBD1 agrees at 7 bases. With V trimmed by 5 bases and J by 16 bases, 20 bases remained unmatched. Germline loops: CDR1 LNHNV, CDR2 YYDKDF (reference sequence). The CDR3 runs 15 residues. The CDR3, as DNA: TGTGCCACCAGCGGTGACAGGGTAGTTCACCCTATTCACCATTTT. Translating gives CATSGDRVVHPIHHF.